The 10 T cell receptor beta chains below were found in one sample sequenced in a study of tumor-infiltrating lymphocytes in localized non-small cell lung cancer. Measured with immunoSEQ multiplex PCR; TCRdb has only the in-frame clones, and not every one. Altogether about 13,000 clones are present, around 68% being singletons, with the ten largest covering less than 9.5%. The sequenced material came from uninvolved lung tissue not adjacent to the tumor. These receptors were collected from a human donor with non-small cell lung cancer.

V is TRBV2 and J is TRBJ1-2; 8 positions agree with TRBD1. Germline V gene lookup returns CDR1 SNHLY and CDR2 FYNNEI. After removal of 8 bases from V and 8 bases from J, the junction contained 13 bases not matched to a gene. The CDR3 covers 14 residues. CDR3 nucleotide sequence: TGTGCCAGCGCTATTCGACAGGGGATGACGGGCTACACCTTC. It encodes CASAIRQGMTGYTF. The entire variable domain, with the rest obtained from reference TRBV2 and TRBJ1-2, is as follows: EPEVTQTPSHQVTQMGQEVILRCVPISNHLYFYWYRQILGQKVEFLVSFYNNEISEKSEIFDDQFSVERPDGSNFTLKIRSTKLEDSAMYFCASAIRQGMTGYTFGSGTRLTVV.

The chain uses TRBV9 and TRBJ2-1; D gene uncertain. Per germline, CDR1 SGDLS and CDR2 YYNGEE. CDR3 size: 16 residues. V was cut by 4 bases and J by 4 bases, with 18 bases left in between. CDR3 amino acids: CASSTAARIQYNEQFF. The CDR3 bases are TGTGCCAGCAGCACCGCGGCAAGAATCCAATACAATGAGCAGTTCTTC.

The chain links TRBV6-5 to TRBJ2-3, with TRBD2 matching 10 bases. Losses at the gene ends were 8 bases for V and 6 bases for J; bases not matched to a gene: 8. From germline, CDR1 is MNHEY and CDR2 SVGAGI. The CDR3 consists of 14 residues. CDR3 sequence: CASQPSGSEDTQYF. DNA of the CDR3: TGTGCCAGCCAACCTAGCGGGAGTGAGGATACGCAGTATTTT.

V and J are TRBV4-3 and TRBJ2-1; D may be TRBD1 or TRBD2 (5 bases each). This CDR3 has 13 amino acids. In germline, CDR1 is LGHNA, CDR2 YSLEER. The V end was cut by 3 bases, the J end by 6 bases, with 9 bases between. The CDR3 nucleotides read TGCGCCAGCAGCCATGGGGGATTCAATGAGCAGTTCTTC. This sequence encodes CASSHGGFNEQFF.

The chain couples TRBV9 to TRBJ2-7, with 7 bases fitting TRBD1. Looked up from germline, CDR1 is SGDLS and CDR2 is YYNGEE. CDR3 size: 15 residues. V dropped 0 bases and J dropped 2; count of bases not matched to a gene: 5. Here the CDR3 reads CASSVAGTAAYEQYF. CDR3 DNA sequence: TGTGCCAGCAGCGTAGCTGGGACAGCAGCCTACGAGCAGTACTTC.

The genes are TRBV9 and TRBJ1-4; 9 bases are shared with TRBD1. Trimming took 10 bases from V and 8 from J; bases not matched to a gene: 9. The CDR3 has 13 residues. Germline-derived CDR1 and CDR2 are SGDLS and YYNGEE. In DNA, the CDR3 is TGTGCCGGACTACAGGGGGCGAGGGAAAAACTGTTTTTT. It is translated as CAGLQGAREKLFF.

CDR3 in amino acids: CASSPSSGGSTDTQYF. CDR3 DNA: TGTGCCAGCAGCCCCAGTAGCGGGGGAAGCACAGATACGCAGTATTTT. The chain recombines TRBV7-2 with TRBJ2-3, with 9 positions matching TRBD2. Germline CDR1 is SGHTA and CDR2 is FQGNSA. The CDR3 covers 16 residues. V lost 5 bases to trimming and J lost 0 bases; unmatched junction nucleotides: 6.

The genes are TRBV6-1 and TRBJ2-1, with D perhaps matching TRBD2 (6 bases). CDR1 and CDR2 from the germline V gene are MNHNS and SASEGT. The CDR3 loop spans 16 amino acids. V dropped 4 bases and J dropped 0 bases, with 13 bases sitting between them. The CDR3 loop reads CASSALPGSSYNEQFF. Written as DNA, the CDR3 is TGTGCCAGCAGTGCGCTTCCCGGGAGCTCCTACAATGAGCAGTTCTTC.

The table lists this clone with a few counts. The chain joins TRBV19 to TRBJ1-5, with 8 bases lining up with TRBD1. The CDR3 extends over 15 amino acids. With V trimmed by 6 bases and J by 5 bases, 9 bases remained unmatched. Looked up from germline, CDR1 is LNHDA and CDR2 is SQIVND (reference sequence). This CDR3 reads CASSRTGFVDQPQHF. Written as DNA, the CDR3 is TGTGCCAGTAGCCGGACAGGGTTTGTGGATCAGCCCCAGCATTTT.

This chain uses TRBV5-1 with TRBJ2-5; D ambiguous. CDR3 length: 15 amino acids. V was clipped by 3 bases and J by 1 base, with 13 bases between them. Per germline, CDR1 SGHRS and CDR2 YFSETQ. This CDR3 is CASSSLLGIQETQYF. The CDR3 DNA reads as TGCGCCAGCAGCTCCCTTTTGGGGATCCAAGAGACCCAGTACTTC.